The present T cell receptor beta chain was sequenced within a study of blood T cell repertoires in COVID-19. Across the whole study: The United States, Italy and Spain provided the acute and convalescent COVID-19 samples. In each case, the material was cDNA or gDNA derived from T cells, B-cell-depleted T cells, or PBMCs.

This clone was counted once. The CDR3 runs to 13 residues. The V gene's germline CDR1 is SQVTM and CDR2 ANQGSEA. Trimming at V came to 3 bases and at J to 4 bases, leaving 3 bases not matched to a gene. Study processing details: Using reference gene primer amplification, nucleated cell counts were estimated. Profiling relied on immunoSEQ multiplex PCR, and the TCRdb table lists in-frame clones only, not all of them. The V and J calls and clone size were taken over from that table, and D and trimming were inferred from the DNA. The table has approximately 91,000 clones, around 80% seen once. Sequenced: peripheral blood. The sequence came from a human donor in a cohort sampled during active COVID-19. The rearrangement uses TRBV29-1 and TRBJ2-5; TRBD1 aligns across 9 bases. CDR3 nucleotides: TGCAGCGTTGACCGGACAGGGGCAGAGACCCAGTACTTC. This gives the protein CSVDRTGAETQYF.